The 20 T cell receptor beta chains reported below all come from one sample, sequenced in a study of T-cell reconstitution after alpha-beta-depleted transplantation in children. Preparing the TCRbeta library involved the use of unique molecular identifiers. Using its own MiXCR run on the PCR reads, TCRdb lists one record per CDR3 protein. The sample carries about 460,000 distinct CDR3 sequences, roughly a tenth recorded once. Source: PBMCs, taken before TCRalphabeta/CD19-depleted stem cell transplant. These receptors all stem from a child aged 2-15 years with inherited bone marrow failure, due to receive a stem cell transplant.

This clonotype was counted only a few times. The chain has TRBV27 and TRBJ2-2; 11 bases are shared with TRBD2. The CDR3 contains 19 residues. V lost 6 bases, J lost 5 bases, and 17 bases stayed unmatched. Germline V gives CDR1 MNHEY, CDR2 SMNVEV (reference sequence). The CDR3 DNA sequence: TGTGCCAGCAGCATCCTTCAACCTAGCGGGAGGATCGAAACCGGGGAGCTGTTTTTT. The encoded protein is CASSILQPSGRIETGELFF.

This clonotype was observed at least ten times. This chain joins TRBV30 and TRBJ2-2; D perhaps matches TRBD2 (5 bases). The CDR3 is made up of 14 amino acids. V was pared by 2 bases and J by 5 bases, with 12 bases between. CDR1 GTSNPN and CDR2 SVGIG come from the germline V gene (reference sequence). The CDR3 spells CAWSLSRVTGELFF. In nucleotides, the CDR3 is TGTGCCTGGAGTCTATCGCGGGTTACCGGGGAGCTGTTTTTT.

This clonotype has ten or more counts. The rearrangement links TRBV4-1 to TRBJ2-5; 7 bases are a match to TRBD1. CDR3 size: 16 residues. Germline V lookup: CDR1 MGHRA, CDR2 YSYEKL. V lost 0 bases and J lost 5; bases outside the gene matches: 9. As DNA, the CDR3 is TGCGCCAGCAGCCAAGATAGGGCGAGGGGGCCGGAGACCCAGTACTTC. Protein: CASSQDRARGPETQYF.

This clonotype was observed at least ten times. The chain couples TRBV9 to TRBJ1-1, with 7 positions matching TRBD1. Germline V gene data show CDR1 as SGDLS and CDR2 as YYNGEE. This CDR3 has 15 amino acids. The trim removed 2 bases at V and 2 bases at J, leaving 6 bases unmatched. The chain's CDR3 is CASSVHNRGNTEAFF. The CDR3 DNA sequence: TGTGCCAGCAGCGTCCATAACAGGGGAAACACTGAAGCTTTCTTT.

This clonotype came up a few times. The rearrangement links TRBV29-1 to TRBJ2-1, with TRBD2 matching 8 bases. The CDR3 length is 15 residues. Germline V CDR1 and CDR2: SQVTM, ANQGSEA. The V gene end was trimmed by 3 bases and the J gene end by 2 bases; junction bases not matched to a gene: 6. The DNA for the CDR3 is TGCAGCGTTGATTCGAGCGGGAGCGCCTACAATGAGCAGTTCTTC. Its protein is CSVDSSGSAYNEQFF.

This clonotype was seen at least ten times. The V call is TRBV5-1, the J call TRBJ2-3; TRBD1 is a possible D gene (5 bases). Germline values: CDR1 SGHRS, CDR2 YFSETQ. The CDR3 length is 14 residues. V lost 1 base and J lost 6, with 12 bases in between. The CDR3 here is CASSLPPGSDTQYF. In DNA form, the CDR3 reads TGCGCCAGCAGCTTGCCTCCAGGGTCGGATACGCAGTATTTT.

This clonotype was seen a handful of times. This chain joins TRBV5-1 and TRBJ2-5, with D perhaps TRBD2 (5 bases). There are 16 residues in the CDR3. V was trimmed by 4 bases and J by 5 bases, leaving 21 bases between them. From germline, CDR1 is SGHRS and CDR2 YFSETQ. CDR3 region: CASSRPSGFPGETQYF. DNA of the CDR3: TGCGCCAGCAGCAGACCAAGCGGCTTCCCGGGGGAGACCCAGTACTTC. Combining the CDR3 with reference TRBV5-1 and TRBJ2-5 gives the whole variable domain KAGVTQTPRYLIKTRGQQVTLSCSPISGHRSVSWYQQTPGQGLQFLFEYFSETQRNKGNFPGRFSGRQFSNSRSEMNVSTLELGDSALYLCASSRPSGFPGETQYFGPGTRLLVL.

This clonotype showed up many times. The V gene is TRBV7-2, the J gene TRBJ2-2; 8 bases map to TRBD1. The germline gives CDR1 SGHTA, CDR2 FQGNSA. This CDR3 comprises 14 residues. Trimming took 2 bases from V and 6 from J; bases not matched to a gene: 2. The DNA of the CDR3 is TGTGCCAGCAGCTTACAGGGGGCGGCCGGGGAGCTGTTTTTT. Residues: CASSLQGAAGELFF.

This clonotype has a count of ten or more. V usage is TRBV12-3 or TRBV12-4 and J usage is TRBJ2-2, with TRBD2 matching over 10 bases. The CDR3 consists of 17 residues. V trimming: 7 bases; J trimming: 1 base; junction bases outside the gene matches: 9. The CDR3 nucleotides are TGTGCCAGCACCACAGCGGGGGGGGAATTGAACACCGGGGAGCTGTTTTTT. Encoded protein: CASTTAGGELNTGELFF.

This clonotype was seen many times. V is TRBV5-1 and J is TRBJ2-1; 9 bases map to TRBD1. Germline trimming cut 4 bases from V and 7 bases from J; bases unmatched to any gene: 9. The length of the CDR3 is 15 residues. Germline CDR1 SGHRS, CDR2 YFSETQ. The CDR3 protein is CASSIMTGGGNEQFF. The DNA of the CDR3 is TGCGCCAGCAGCATAATGACAGGGGGAGGTAATGAGCAGTTCTTC.

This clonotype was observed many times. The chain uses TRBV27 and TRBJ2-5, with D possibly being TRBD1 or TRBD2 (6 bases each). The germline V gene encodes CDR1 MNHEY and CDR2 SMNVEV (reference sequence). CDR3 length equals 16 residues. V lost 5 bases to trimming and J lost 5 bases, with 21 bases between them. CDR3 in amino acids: CASSHRLRGGGETQYF. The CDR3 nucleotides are TGTGCCAGCAGTCACCGTTTGCGAGGAGGGGGGGAGACCCAGTACTTC.

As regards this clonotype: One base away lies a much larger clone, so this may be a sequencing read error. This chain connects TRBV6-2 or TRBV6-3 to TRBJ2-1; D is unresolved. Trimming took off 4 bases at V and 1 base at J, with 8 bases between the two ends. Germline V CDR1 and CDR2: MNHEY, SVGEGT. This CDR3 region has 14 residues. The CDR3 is CASSFEISYNEQFF. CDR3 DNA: TGTGCCAGCAGTTTTGAAATTTCCTACAATGAGCAGTTCTTC.

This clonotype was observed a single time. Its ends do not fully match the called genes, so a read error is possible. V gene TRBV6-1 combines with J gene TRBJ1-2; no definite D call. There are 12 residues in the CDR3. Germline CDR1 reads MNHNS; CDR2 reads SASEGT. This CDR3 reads CSSSEGSYGYTF. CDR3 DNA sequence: TGTTCCAGCAGTGAAGGAAGCTATGGCTACACCTTC.

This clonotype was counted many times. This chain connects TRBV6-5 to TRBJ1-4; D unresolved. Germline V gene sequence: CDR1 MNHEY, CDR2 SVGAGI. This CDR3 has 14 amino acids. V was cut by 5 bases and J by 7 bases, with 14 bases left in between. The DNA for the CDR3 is TGTGCCAGCAGTACGGCCCACACGGGTGAAAAACTGTTTTTT. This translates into CASSTAHTGEKLFF.

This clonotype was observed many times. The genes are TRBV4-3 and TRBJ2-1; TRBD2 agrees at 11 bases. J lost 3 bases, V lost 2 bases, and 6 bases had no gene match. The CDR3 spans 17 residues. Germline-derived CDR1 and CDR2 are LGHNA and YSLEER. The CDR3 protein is CASSQLSTSGDYNEQFF. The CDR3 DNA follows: TGCGCCAGCAGCCAACTTTCGACTAGCGGGGACTACAATGAGCAGTTCTTC.

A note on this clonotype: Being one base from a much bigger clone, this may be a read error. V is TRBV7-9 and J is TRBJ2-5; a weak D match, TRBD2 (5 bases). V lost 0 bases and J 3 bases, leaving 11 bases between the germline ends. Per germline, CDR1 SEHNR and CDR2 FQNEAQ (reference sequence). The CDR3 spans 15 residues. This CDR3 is CASSLASGKEETQYF. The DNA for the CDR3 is TGTGCCAGCAGCTTAGCTTCGGGGAAAGAAGAGACCCAGTACTTC.

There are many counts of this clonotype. The CDR3 protein is CASGGGQSYEQYF. CDR3 coding DNA: TGCGCCAGCGGGGGCGGGCAATCCTACGAGCAGTACTTC. The chain combines TRBV10-2 with TRBJ2-7; a possible D gene is TRBD1 (6 bases). This CDR3 has 13 residues. The V gene lost 8 bases and the J gene lost 1 base, with 12 bases spanning the gap. CDR1 is WSHSY and CDR2 is SAAADI in the germline V gene.

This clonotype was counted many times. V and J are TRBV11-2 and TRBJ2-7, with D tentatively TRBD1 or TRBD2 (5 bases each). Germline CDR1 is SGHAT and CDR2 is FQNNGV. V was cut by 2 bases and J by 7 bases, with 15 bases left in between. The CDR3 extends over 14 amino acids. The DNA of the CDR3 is TGTGCCAGCAGCTTACGCGGAGGCGCAGGGGAGCAGTACTTC. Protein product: CASSLRGGAGEQYF.

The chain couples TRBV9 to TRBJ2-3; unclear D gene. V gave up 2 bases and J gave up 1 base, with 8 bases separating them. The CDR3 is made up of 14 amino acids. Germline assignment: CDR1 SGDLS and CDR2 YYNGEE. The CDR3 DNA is TGTGCCAGCAGCGTCCATTTGGGCACAGATACGCAGTATTTT. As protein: CASSVHLGTDTQYF.

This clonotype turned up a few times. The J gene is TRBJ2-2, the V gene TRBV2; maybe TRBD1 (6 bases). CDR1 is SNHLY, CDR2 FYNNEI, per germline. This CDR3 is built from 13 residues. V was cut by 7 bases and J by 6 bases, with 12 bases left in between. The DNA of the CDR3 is TGTGCCAGCAAGTTCACAGGGTCCGGGGAGCTGTTTTTT. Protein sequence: CASKFTGSGELFF.